A selection of T cell receptor beta chains follows, all from one sample in a study of T cell responses to AZD1222 COVID-19 vaccine. TCRdb keeps only in-frame clones here, not all; method: immunoSEQ multiplex PCR. Of about 150,000 clones listed, approximately 90% are singletons. Sequencing used peripheral blood, obtained 28 days after the second AZD1222 dose. The receptor set was obtained from an adult who received the AZD1222 COVID-19 vaccine. Each CDR3 is given with its conserved first and last residue. A D gene is named only where the DNA matches it firmly. The size of a clone is reported for some rows only, either as once, few or many, or as a class for expanded clones.

v_call,d_call,j_call,clone_size,cdr3_aa,cdr3_nt
TRBV4-2,NA,TRBJ1-2,NA,CASSQGPQIDRGRNYGYTF,TGTGCCAGCAGCCAAGGACCCCAAATCGACCGGGGAAGAAACTATGGCTACACCTTC
TRBV6-5,TRBD1,TRBJ1-2,NA,CASRTGTGLSYGYTF,TGTGCCAGCAGAACCGGGACAGGGTTAAGCTATGGCTACACCTTC
TRBV7-3,NA,TRBJ2-1,NA,CASSLTKGTPNEQFF,TGTGCCAGCAGCTTAACTAAAGGGACTCCGAATGAGCAGTTCTTC
TRBV19,NA,TRBJ2-1,once,CASSRLDSSYNEQFF,TGTGCCAGTAGTAGATTAGACAGCTCCTACAATGAGCAGTTCTTC
TRBV12-3/TRBV12-4,NA,TRBJ2-7,NA,CASSRTNSYEQYF,TGTGCCAGCAGCCGCACGAATTCCTACGAGCAGTACTTC
TRBV30,NA,TRBJ1-5,NA,CAWAETGSGNQPQHF,TGTGCCTGGGCAGAAACAGGGTCGGGCAATCAGCCCCAGCATTTT
TRBV18,TRBD1,TRBJ1-2,NA,CASSPLGQGSGNYGYTF,TGTGCCAGCTCACCACTTGGACAGGGAAGTGGGAACTATGGCTACACCTTC
TRBV18,TRBD1,TRBJ1-1,few,CASSPNSAGGLNTEAFF,TGTGCCAGCTCACCGAACTCGGCAGGGGGCTTGAACACTGAAGCTTTCTTT
TRBV10-3,NA,TRBJ2-7,NA,CAISEFPEQYF,TGTGCCATCAGTGAGTTTCCGGAGCAGTACTTC
TRBV9,NA,TRBJ2-6,NA,CASSKAPQTGNSGANVLTF,TGTGCCAGCAGCAAAGCCCCCCAAACAGGAAACTCTGGGGCCAACGTCCTGACTTTC
TRBV6-5,TRBD1,TRBJ1-5,NA,CASRDRGQQPQHF,TGTGCCAGCAGGGACAGGGGGCAACAGCCCCAGCATTTT
TRBV9,NA,TRBJ2-2,NA,CASSVGQWDAGELFF,TGTGCCAGCAGCGTAGGACAGTGGGATGCCGGGGAGCTGTTTTTT
TRBV7-6,NA,TRBJ1-5,NA,CASSLGASQPQHF,TGTGCCAGCAGCTTAGGGGCGAGCCAGCCCCAGCATTTT
TRBV2,TRBD1,TRBJ1-2,NA,CASMGSQGSNYGYTF,TGTGCCAGCATGGGATCACAGGGGTCCAACTATGGCTACACCTTC
TRBV11-1,NA,TRBJ2-3,NA,CASSIGAQSTDTQYF,TGTGCCAGCAGTATTGGGGCTCAAAGCACAGATACGCAGTATTTT
TRBV24-1,TRBD2,TRBJ2-2,NA,CATGTSGRERTGELFF,TGTGCCACAGGGACTAGCGGGAGGGAGCGCACCGGGGAGCTGTTTTTT
TRBV6-6,TRBD1,TRBJ1-1,NA,CASSYVQGAVAFF,TGTGCCAGCAGTTACGTGCAGGGGGCTGTAGCTTTCTTT